This entry concerns a single T cell receptor beta chain. The target antigen is unknown. The data derive from a study of OX40 agonist ivuxolimab in advanced cancers. Study-wide background: Dose-escalation patients had hepatocellular carcinoma, melanoma, renal cell or head and neck cancer. Three patients responded partially, comprising one with hepatocellular carcinoma and two with cutaneous melanoma.

This CDR3 has 12 residues. Germline V gene lookup returns CDR1 GTSNPN and CDR2 SVGIG (reference sequence). V trimming: 2 bases; J trimming: 7 bases; junction bases outside the gene matches: 4. Clones were read by immunoSEQ multiplex PCR, and TCRdb kept only the in-frame ones, dropping some. The sample records some 130,000 clones, around 91% being singletons. Peripheral blood came from all dose cohorts at three timepoints. Study-level points and caveats: At 0.1 to 3.0 mg/kg and by week 6, CD4+ and CD8+ T cells in the blood had expanded clonally.

The material sequenced was CD4+ or CD8+ T cells sorted from blood, taken in a trial of the OX40 agonist ivuxolimab. This TCR was recovered from an adult with an advanced solid tumor such as melanoma, head and neck, liver or kidney cancer. The chain is built from TRBV30 and TRBJ1-2; TRBD1 matches 7 bases. The CDR3 here is CAWSNTGVGYTF. CDR3 sequence (DNA): TGTGCCTGGAGTAATACAGGGGTTGGCTACACCTTC.